The 2 T cell receptor beta chains given below trace back to one sample, sequenced in a study of cytomegalovirus exposure and HLA in healthy donors. Primers for the PCR totalled 60 Vbeta and 13 Jbeta. TCRdb's table, derived via immunoSEQ multiplex PCR, lists solely in-frame clones and lacks some. The profile shows 75,000 to 80,000 clones, approximately 81% of them singletons. The sample was PBMCs. The receptors here all came from a woman aged 40-49 years in good health and CMV-seropositive.

The CDR3 reads CASIRPGHGDEQYF. CDR3 DNA sequence: TGTGCCAGCATCCGTCCGGGACATGGCGACGAGCAGTACTTC. The gene calls are TRBV28 and TRBJ2-7; a weak D match, TRBD1 (6 bases). V was cut by 7 bases and J by 5 bases, with 18 bases left in between. CDR3 length equals 14 residues. Germline V gene lookup returns CDR1 MDHEN and CDR2 SYDVKM.

The rearrangement links TRBV28 to TRBJ1-5; tentatively, D is TRBD1 (5 bases). The CDR3 runs to 15 residues. The germline V gene has CDR1 MDHEN and CDR2 SYDVKM. The V end lost 2 bases, the J end lost 1 base, and 9 bases lay between the germline ends. CDR3 region: CASSLVGGSNQPQHF. CDR3 in DNA: TGTGCCAGCAGTTTAGTCGGGGGAAGCAATCAGCCCCAGCATTTT.